The present entry profiles one T cell receptor beta chain with its context. Its target is unknown. Using a J-beta primer mix together with a sample-barcoded 5' primer, a second PCR was run for roughly 6 to 12 cycles. A single record per CDR3 protein comes from TCRdb applying MiXCR to the 5' RACE reads. Of about 900,000 distinct CDR3 sequences listed, around 49% were seen once; the top ten hold roughly an eighth. Per sample, no less than 5.5 micrograms of total RNA were extracted. The data originate from a study of blood T cells in healthy people across ages. Study-level results: Older age coincided with a roughly linear decline in TCR beta diversity per million T cells.

Sequenced sample: blood. This receptor was taken from a man under 40 in good health.

The CDR3 region has the DNA TGCAGCGTTCAACTAGCGGGGGCTACTAATGAGCAGTACTTC. Amino acids: CSVQLAGATNEQYF. The chain employs TRBV29-1 and TRBJ2-7, with TRBD2 matching over 11 bases. From germline, CDR1 is SQVTM and CDR2 ANQGSEA. This CDR3 has 14 amino acids. Germline trimming cut 5 bases from V and 7 bases from J; bases unmatched to any gene: 10.